Below are 21 T cell receptor beta chains sequenced from a single sample in a study of shared clonotypes between healthy human individuals. Here immunoSEQ multiplex PCR was the method, and the copy in TCRdb shows in-frame clones only, minus some. The profile shows about 1 million clones, 65% to 75% of them singletons. Specimen: memory CD4+ T cells sorted from blood. Subset noted: CD45RA-negative fraction. The receptors were gathered from a man in his late teens or twenties in good health.

The V call is TRBV5-1, the J call TRBJ2-3; tentatively, D is TRBD1 (5 bases). Trimming left V 4 bases short and J 6 bases short, with 21 bases between. Germline V CDR1 and CDR2: SGHRS, YFSETQ. The CDR3 consists of 16 residues. The CDR3 is CASSADSGISTDTQYF. The CDR3 coding sequence is TGCGCCAGCAGCGCCGACTCAGGGATAAGTACTGATACGCAGTATTTT.

The chain employs TRBV6-5 and TRBJ2-1; TRBD1 matches 7 bases. This CDR3 spans 16 amino acids. Germline V gene lookup returns CDR1 MNHEY and CDR2 SVGAGI. Trimming removed 4 bases from V and 1 base from J; junction bases left unmatched: 7. CDR3 region: CASSSPRGRSYNEQFF. The CDR3 nucleotides read TGTGCCAGCAGTTCCCCTAGGGGGCGGTCCTACAATGAGCAGTTCTTC.

V and J are TRBV5-2 and TRBJ1-2. TRBV5-2 is a pseudogene. This CDR3 spans 16 amino acids. The CDR3 DNA is TGTGCCAGCAAGATGCTGGGAGAGCGAAAGACCTATGGCTACACCTTC. Its translation is CASKMLGERKTYGYTF.

V usage is TRBV7-8 and J usage is TRBJ2-5; 8 nucleotides agree with TRBD1. CDR3 length: 15 amino acids. Losses at the gene ends were 1 base for V and 4 bases for J; bases not matched to a gene: 5. Per germline, CDR1 SGHVS and CDR2 FQNEAQ. CDR3: CASSLVRTGRETQYF. The CDR3 DNA reads TGTGCCAGCAGCTTAGTCCGGACAGGGAGAGAGACCCAGTACTTC.

This chain's CDR3 is CASSPRGVQGQVQYF. Here the CDR3 DNA reads TGTGCCAGCAGTCCCAGGGGGGTACAGGGGCAAGTGCAGTACTTC. V usage is TRBV2 and J usage is TRBJ2-7; D is perhaps TRBD1 (7 bases). The V gene lost 5 bases and the J gene lost 9 bases, with 23 bases spanning the gap. The V gene's germline CDR1 is SNHLY and CDR2 FYNNEI. The CDR3 sequence is 15 residues long.

This chain connects TRBV6-5 to TRBJ1-2; the D gene is possibly TRBD1 (5 bases). Germline assignment: CDR1 MNHEY and CDR2 SVGAGI. This CDR3 comprises 13 residues. V dropped 5 bases and J dropped 8 bases, with 15 bases sitting between them. CDR3 amino acids: CASSGTNKRGYTF. In DNA form, the CDR3 reads TGTGCCAGCAGTGGGACCAACAAGAGGGGCTACACCTTC.

This clone appeared once. The chain couples TRBV5-1 to TRBJ2-2; 11 bases are a match to TRBD2. Unmatched junction bases numbered 7, after V lost 2 bases and J lost 4 bases. Germline values: CDR1 SGHRS, CDR2 YFSETQ. This CDR3 region has 17 residues. The CDR3 loop is CASSFLVLAGVTGELFF. The CDR3 coding sequence is TGCGCCAGCAGCTTTCTAGTACTAGCGGGAGTCACCGGGGAGCTGTTTTTT.

This clone turned up a few times. The gene calls are TRBV5-8 and TRBJ1-5, with TRBD1 matching over 9 bases. J was trimmed by 4 bases and V by 8 bases; bases with no gene match: 10. The CDR3 is made up of 15 amino acids. The germline V gene encodes CDR1 SGHTS and CDR2 YDEGEE. DNA for the CDR3: TGTGCCAGTCAGGGGGGACAGGGCAGGAATCAGCCCCAGCATTTT. This translates into CASQGGQGRNQPQHF. Drawing the rest from reference TRBV5-8 and TRBJ1-5, the complete variable domain is EAGVTQSPTHLIKTRGQQATLRCSPISGHTSVYWYQQALGLGLQFLLWYDEGEERNRGNFPPRFSGRQFPNYSSELNVNALELEDSALYLCASQGGQGRNQPQHFGDGTRLSIL.

V is TRBV7-2 and J is TRBJ2-7; no clear D. Looked up from germline, CDR1 is SGHTA and CDR2 is FQGNSA. The CDR3 consists of 14 residues. Trimming shortened V by 6 bases and J by 2 bases, and 14 bases separated the two germline ends. The CDR3 sequence is CASSRDKSTYEQYF. The CDR3 DNA reads as TGTGCCAGCAGTAGGGATAAGAGCACCTACGAGCAGTACTTC. The entire variable domain, with the rest obtained from reference TRBV7-2 and TRBJ2-7, is as follows: GAGVSQSPSNKVTEKGKDVELRCDPISGHTALYWYRQSLGQGLEFLIYFQGNSAPDKSGLPSDRFSAERTGGSVSTLTIQRTQQEDSAVYLCASSRDKSTYEQYFGPGTRLTVT.

This sequence joins TRBV6-1 and TRBJ2-2; no reliable D call. The ends were cut back, 6 bases at V and 8 bases at J, with 10 bases in the middle. The CDR3 covers 12 residues. Germline CDR1 reads MNHNS; CDR2 reads SASEGT. CDR3 in amino acids: CASSVSGGELFF. CDR3 coding DNA: TGTGCCAGCAGCGTCTCGGGTGGGGAGCTGTTTTTT.

The chain joins TRBV6-1 to TRBJ2-5, with D perhaps TRBD1 (5 bases). This CDR3 spans 16 amino acids. CDR1 MNHNS and CDR2 SASEGT come from the germline V gene. Trimming left V 1 base short and J 1 base short, with 13 bases between. CDR3 loop: CASSEVMQGIQETQYF. Here the CDR3 DNA reads TGTGCCAGCAGTGAAGTAATGCAGGGAATCCAAGAGACCCAGTACTTC.

This clone has more than one count but fewer than ten. This sequence joins TRBV5-1 and TRBJ1-6, with D unresolved. The V and J ends lost 0 bases and 7 bases respectively, with 11 bases between them. Germline V CDR1 and CDR2: SGHRS, YFSETQ. This CDR3 is built from 15 residues. CDR3 loop: CASSLETEPNSPLHF. The CDR3 region has the DNA TGCGCCAGCAGCTTGGAAACAGAACCCAATTCACCCCTCCACTTT. Complete variable domain (other parts from reference TRBV5-1 and TRBJ1-6): KAGVTQTPRYLIKTRGQQVTLSCSPISGHRSVSWYQQTPGQGLQFLFEYFSETQRNKGNFPGRFSGRQFSNSRSEMNVSTLELGDSALYLCASSLETEPNSPLHFGNGTRLTVT.

In nucleotides, the CDR3 is TGCGCCAGCAGTGATGGAGGCAGGCAGCTAGCCAAAAACATTCAGTACTTC. It encodes CASSDGGRQLAKNIQYF. The rearrangement links TRBV10-1 to TRBJ2-4, with a possible D match to TRBD2 (5 bases). The CDR3 is 17 residues long. Germline V lookup: CDR1 WNHNN, CDR2 SYGVQD (reference sequence). The V gene lost 3 bases and the J gene lost 0 bases, with 15 bases spanning the gap.

The chain employs TRBV18 and TRBJ2-3; 7 bases align to TRBD2. Germline lookup yields CDR1 KGHSH and CDR2 LQKENI. The CDR3 spans 16 residues. The V and J ends lost 4 bases and 3 bases, in that order; junction bases with no gene match: 10. The CDR3 sequence: CASSRRRERRTDTQYF. The CDR3 bases are TGTGCCAGCTCACGACGGCGGGAGAGAAGGACAGATACGCAGTATTTT.

The rearrangement links TRBV10-3 to TRBJ2-7; 9 nucleotides match TRBD2. The CDR3 totals 14 residues. Germline V lookup: CDR1 ENHRY, CDR2 SYGVKD. With 6 bases clipped from V and 7 bases from J, the junction kept 10 bases outside the gene matches. The CDR3 bases are TGTGCCATCAGGGGGTCTAGCGGGATTGGAGAGCAGTACTTC. It codes for CAIRGSSGIGEQYF.

The rearrangement uses TRBV21-1 and TRBJ2-4; the DNA was not compared with TRBD1, the D call given in the table. TRBV21-1 is a recognized pseudogene. CDR3 length: 19 residues. The CDR3 nucleotides read TGTGCCAGCAGCGACGCTGTCCCGGGACACCAAATGGCCAAAAACATTCAGTACTTC. This encodes CASSDAVPGHQMAKNIQYF.

The V call is TRBV2, the J call TRBJ2-5; D uncertain. The V and J ends lost 7 bases and 5 bases respectively, with 11 bases between them. From germline, CDR1 is SNHLY and CDR2 FYNNEI. The CDR3 has 12 amino acids. CDR3 bases: TGTGCCAGCACGCAAGCCTCGGAGACCCAGTACTTC. As protein: CASTQASETQYF.

This chain connects TRBV6-1 to TRBJ2-5, with 10 positions matching TRBD1. This CDR3 is 15 amino acids long. Germline assignment: CDR1 MNHNS and CDR2 SASEGT. The J segment lost 4 bases and the V segment lost 8 bases, leaving 10 bases of the junction unmatched. The CDR3 region is CASPLGTGAGETQYF. In DNA form, the CDR3 reads TGTGCCAGCCCTCTAGGGACAGGGGCCGGAGAGACCCAGTACTTC.

For this clone: A much larger clone is a single base away; this may be a read error. The same CDR3 is also encoded by other DNA sequences in this sample. The V and J genes are TRBV7-9 and TRBJ2-3; possibly TRBD1 for D (6 bases). The ends were cut back, 0 bases at V and 0 bases at J, with 7 bases in the middle. Germline CDR1 is SEHNR and CDR2 is FQNEAQ (reference sequence). The CDR3 spans 15 residues. CDR3 DNA sequence: TGTGCCAGCAGCTTAGCGGGGGCCAGCACAGATACGCAGTATTTT. Protein: CASSLAGASTDTQYF.

V gene TRBV5-6 combines with J gene TRBJ2-5; D is perhaps TRBD2 (5 bases). CDR3 length: 14 residues. Between the trimmed V and J ends, which lost 3 bases and 7 bases, there was a span of 16 bases. The germline V gene encodes CDR1 SGHDT and CDR2 YYEEEE. CDR3 loop: CASSSSAAPGTQYF. CDR3 coding DNA: TGTGCCAGCAGCTCATCAGCGGCCCCGGGGACCCAGTACTTC.

V is TRBV6-6 and J is TRBJ2-5; 7 positions agree with TRBD1. V dropped 3 bases and J dropped 2; count of bases not matched to a gene: 3. The CDR3 runs 14 residues. Germline-derived CDR1 and CDR2 are MNHNY and SVGAGI (reference sequence). The CDR3 is CASSYGRGQETQYF. In DNA form, the CDR3 reads TGTGCCAGCAGTTATGGCAGGGGGCAAGAGACCCAGTACTTC.